Listed below are T cell receptor beta chains from one sample, sequenced in a study of OX40 agonist ivuxolimab in advanced cancers. The data were produced by immunoSEQ multiplex PCR, yet TCRdb's version contains in-frame clones alone and is incomplete. The data contain some 41,000 clones, 85% of them singletons. The source material was CD4+ or CD8+ T cells sorted from blood, sampled in a trial of the OX40 agonist ivuxolimab. All receptors come from an adult with an advanced solid tumor such as melanoma, head and neck, liver or kidney cancer. CDR3s include the opening cysteine and the closing phenylalanine or tryptophan. Each record gives: J gene, V gene, clone size, D gene, CDR3 DNA, CDR3 protein. D genes are given only for firm matches. Not every row has a clone size; where given, it reads once, few, many or a size class.

j_call: TRBJ2-1; v_call: TRBV9; clone_size: -; d_call: -; cdr3_nt: TGTGCCAGCAGCGTAAACCCAGTACCACACAATGAGCAGTTCTTC; cdr3_aa: CASSVNPVPHNEQFF
j_call: TRBJ1-5; v_call: TRBV4-1; clone_size: few; d_call: -; cdr3_nt: TGCGCCAGCAGCCAAGATTCCGGGTCAAGTCAGCCCCAGCATTTT; cdr3_aa: CASSQDSGSSQPQHF
j_call: TRBJ2-7; v_call: TRBV6-1; clone_size: -; d_call: -; cdr3_nt: TGTGCCAGCAGGGTGAATTCCTACGAGCAGTACTTC; cdr3_aa: CASRVNSYEQYF
j_call: TRBJ2-1; v_call: TRBV12-5; clone_size: -; d_call: -; cdr3_nt: TGTGCTAGTGGTTTGGTACTCGTGGAGCAGTTCTTC; cdr3_aa: CASGLVLVEQFF
j_call: TRBJ2-7; v_call: TRBV27; clone_size: -; d_call: -; cdr3_nt: TGTGCCAGCAGCCCACCGTCAGGGGAGCAGTACTTC; cdr3_aa: CASSPPSGEQYF
j_call: TRBJ2-3; v_call: TRBV27; clone_size: -; d_call: -; cdr3_nt: TGTGCCAGCAGTCCTCGATTAGGTCACCTCAGCACAGATACGCAGTATTTT; cdr3_aa: CASSPRLGHLSTDTQYF
j_call: TRBJ2-1; v_call: TRBV28; clone_size: -; d_call: -; cdr3_nt: TGTGCCAGCAGTTTAAGATGGGGTGGTTCCTACAATGAGCAGTTCTTC; cdr3_aa: CASSLRWGGSYNEQFF
j_call: TRBJ2-7; v_call: TRBV9; clone_size: once; d_call: TRBD1; cdr3_nt: TGTGCCAGCAGCGCGAGGCCCTCAGGGACAGGGGGCGCGTGGGTCTACGAGCAGTACTTC; cdr3_aa: CASSARPSGTGGAWVYEQYF
j_call: TRBJ1-4; v_call: TRBV5-6; clone_size: -; d_call: -; cdr3_nt: TGTGCCAGCAGCCTACACCTAAGGGTGGAAAAACTGTTTTTT; cdr3_aa: CASSLHLRVEKLFF
j_call: TRBJ1-1; v_call: TRBV6-5; clone_size: -; d_call: TRBD1; cdr3_nt: TGTGCCAGCAGGTTTACAGGGGTCACTGAAGCTTTCTTT; cdr3_aa: CASRFTGVTEAFF
j_call: TRBJ2-2; v_call: TRBV9; clone_size: -; d_call: -; cdr3_nt: TGTGCCAGCAGCCTACCCGTCGGGGACCCCATTACCGGGGAGCTGTTTTTT; cdr3_aa: CASSLPVGDPITGELFF
j_call: TRBJ2-7; v_call: TRBV6-5; clone_size: -; d_call: -; cdr3_nt: TGTGCCAGCAGTTACTCGGGCGGCCTCTCCTACGAGCAGTACTTC; cdr3_aa: CASSYSGGLSYEQYF
j_call: TRBJ1-2; v_call: TRBV23-1; clone_size: few; d_call: -; cdr3_nt: TGCGCCAGCAGTCAATCTACTAGGGGGTTTTGGAACTATGGCTACACCTTC; cdr3_aa: CASSQSTRGFWNYGYTF
j_call: TRBJ1-2; v_call: TRBV9; clone_size: -; d_call: -; cdr3_nt: TGTGCCAGCAGCGTTCGCGACAAACCCAACTATGGCTACACCTTC; cdr3_aa: CASSVRDKPNYGYTF
j_call: TRBJ1-2; v_call: TRBV7-9; clone_size: -; d_call: -; cdr3_nt: TGTGCCAGCAGCCCTCAGGGGCAAAGCTATGGCTACACCTTC; cdr3_aa: CASSPQGQSYGYTF
j_call: TRBJ1-2; v_call: TRBV7-6; clone_size: -; d_call: TRBD1; cdr3_nt: TGTGCCAGCAGCCCCCCCGGGACAGAAGCTAACTATGGCTACACCTTC; cdr3_aa: CASSPPGTEANYGYTF
j_call: TRBJ2-7; v_call: TRBV5-6; clone_size: -; d_call: -; cdr3_nt: TGTGCCAGCAGCTCTGGCGTTAGGTGGTACGAGCAGTACTTC; cdr3_aa: CASSSGVRWYEQYF
j_call: TRBJ1-1; v_call: TRBV7-9; clone_size: -; d_call: -; cdr3_nt: TGTGCCAGCAGCTTAGGGGAGGTTGAAGCTTTCTTT; cdr3_aa: CASSLGEVEAFF
j_call: TRBJ1-5; v_call: TRBV27; clone_size: -; d_call: -; cdr3_nt: TGTGCCAGCAGTTTCTCCGGGGATCCTTTTAGCAATCAGCCCCAGCATTTT; cdr3_aa: CASSFSGDPFSNQPQHF